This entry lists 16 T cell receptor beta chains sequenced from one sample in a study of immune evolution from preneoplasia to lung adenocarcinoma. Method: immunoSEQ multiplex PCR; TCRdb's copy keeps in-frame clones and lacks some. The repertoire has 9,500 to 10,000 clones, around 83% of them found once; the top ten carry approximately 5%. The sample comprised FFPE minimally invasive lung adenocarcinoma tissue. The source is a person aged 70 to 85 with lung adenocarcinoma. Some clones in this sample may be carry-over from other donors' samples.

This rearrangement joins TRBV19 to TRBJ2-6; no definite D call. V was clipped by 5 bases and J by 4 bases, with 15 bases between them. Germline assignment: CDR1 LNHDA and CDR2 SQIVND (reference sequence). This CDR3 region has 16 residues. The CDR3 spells CASSGGTLTGANVLTF. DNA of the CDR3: TGTGCCAGTAGTGGCGGCACCCTTACCGGGGCCAACGTCCTGACTTTC. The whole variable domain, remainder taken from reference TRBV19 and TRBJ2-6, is DGGITQSPKYLFRKEGQNVTLSCEQNLNHDAMYWYRQDPGQGLRLIYYSQIVNDFQKGDIAEGYSVSREKKESFPLTVTSAQKNPTAFYLCASSGGTLTGANVLTFGAGSRLTVL.

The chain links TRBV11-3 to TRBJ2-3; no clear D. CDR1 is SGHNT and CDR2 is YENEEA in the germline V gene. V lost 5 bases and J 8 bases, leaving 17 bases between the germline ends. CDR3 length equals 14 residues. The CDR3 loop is CASSPDGNLGTQYF. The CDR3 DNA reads TGTGCCAGCAGCCCGGACGGAAACTTGGGTACGCAGTATTTT.

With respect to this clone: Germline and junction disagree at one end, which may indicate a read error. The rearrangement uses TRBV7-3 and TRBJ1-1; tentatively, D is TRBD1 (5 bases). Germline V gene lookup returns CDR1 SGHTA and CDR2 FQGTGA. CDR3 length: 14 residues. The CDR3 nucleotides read TGTGCCAGCAGGTTAAGGTCGGGGGATACTGAAGCTTTCTTT. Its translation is CASRLRSGDTEAFF. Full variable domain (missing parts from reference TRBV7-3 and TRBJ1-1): GAGVSQTPSNKVTEKGKYVELRCDPISGHTALYWYRQSLGQGPEFLIYFQGTGAADDSGLPNDRFFAVRPEGSVSTLKIQRTERGDSAVYLCASRLRSGDTEAFFGQGTRLTVV.

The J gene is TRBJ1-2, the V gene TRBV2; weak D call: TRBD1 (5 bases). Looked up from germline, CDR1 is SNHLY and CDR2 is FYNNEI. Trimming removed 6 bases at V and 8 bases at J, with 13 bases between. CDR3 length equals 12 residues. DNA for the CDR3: TGTGCCAGCAGGAAAGGGGTATCCGGCTACACCTTC. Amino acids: CASRKGVSGYTF. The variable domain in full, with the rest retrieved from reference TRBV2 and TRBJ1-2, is EPEVTQTPSHQVTQMGQEVILRCVPISNHLYFYWYRQILGQKVEFLVSFYNNEISEKSEIFDDQFSVERPDGSNFTLKIRSTKLEDSAMYFCASRKGVSGYTFGSGTRLTVV.

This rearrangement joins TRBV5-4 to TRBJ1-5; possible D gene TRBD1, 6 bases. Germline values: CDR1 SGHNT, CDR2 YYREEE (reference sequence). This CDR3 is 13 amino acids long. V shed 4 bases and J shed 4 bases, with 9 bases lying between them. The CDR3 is CASSRDINQPQHF. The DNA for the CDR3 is TGTGCCAGCAGCCGGGACATAAATCAGCCCCAGCATTTT.

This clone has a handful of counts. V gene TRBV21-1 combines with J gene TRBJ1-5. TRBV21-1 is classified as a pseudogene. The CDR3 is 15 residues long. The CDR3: CASTPLATVNQPQHF. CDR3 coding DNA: TGTGCCAGCACCCCACTAGCAACGGTAAATCAGCCCCAGCATTTT.

The CDR3, as DNA: TGTGCCAGCAGCCCGATCTCTGGAAACACCATATATTTT. It codes for CASSPISGNTIYF. This sequence joins TRBV5-5 and TRBJ1-3; D is ambiguous. Trimming pared 4 bases from V and 0 bases from J, leaving 5 bases between. The CDR3 is 13 residues long. Germline V lookup: CDR1 SGHKS, CDR2 YYEKEE (reference sequence).

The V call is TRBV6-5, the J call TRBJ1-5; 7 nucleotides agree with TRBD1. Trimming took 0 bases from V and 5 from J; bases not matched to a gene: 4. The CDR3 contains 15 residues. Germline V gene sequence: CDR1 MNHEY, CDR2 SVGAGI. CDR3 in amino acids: CASSYSRGGDQPQHF. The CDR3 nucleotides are TGTGCCAGCAGTTACTCGAGAGGGGGCGATCAGCCCCAGCATTTT.

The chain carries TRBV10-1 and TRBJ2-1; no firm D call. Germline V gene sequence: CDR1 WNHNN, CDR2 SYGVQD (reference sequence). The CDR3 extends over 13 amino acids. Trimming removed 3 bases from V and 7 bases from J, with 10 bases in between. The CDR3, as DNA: TGCGCCAGCAGTGATTCAGCGCTAAATGAGCAGTTCTTC. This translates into CASSDSALNEQFF.

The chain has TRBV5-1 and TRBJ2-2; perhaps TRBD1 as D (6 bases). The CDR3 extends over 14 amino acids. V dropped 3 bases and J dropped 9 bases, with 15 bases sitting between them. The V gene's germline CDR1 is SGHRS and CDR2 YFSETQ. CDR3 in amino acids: CASSWDTQGRELFF. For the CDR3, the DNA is TGCGCCAGCAGCTGGGACACCCAGGGCCGGGAGCTGTTTTTT.

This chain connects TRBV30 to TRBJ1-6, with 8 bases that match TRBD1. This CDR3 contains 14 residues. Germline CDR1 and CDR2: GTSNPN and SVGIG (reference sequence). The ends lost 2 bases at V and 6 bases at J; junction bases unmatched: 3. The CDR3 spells CAWSTGQGNSPLHF. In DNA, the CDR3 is TGTGCCTGGAGTACCGGACAGGGTAATTCACCCCTCCACTTT.

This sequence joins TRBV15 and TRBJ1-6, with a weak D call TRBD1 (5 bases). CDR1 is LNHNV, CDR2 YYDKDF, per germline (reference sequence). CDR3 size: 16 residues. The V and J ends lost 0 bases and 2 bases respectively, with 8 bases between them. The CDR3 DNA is TGTGCCACCAGCAGAGAGGGGCACCCCTATAATTCACCCCTCCACTTT. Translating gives CATSREGHPYNSPLHF.

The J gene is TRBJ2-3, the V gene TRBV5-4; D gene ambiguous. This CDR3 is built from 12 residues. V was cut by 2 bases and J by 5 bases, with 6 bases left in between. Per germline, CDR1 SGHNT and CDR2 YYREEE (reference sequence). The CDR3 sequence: CASSLSVDTQYF. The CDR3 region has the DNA TGTGCCAGCAGCTTATCAGTAGATACGCAGTATTTT.

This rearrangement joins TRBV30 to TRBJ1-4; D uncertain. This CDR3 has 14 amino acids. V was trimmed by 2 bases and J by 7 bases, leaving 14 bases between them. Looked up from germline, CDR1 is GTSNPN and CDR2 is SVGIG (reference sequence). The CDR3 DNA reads TGTGCCTGGAGTCCCCGGACTGGTGGTGAAAAACTGTTTTTT. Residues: CAWSPRTGGEKLFF.

This CDR3 reads CASGRSGEDTQYF. CDR3 nucleotides: TGTGCCAGCGGTAGGAGCGGAGAAGATACGCAGTATTTT. V gene TRBV2 combines with J gene TRBJ2-3; possibly TRBD2 for D (5 bases). This CDR3 comprises 13 residues. Germline CDR1 reads SNHLY; CDR2 reads FYNNEI. V was shortened by 8 bases and J by 5 bases, with 14 bases between the two germline ends.

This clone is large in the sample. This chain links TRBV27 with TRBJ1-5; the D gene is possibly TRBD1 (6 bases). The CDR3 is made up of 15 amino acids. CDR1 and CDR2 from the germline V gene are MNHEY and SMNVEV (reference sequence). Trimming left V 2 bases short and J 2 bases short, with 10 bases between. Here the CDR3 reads CASSLRGLGNQPQHF. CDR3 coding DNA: TGTGCCAGCAGTTTAAGGGGGTTGGGCAATCAGCCCCAGCATTTT.